This TCR beta chain was identified in a study of CD8+ T cells in alopecia areata. Findings and limits, study-wide: Scalp samples also contribute reads from the resident alphabeta T cells found in normal skin.

Notes on this clone: Its antigen is currently unknown.

Treatment noted: oral pan-JAK inhibitor, 5-10 mg twice daily. Reverse transcription of extracted RNA yielded cDNA, which provided the sequencing template. Profiling relied on immunoSEQ multiplex PCR, and the TCRdb table lists in-frame clones only, not all of them. In the table there are about 190,000 clones, 50% to 60% of which are singletons. Germline V gene lookup returns CDR1 SNHLY and CDR2 FYNNEI. V was shortened by 4 bases and J by 4 bases, with 8 bases between the two germline ends. The CDR3 runs to 13 residues. The receptor was isolated from a human donor with alopecia areata. The chain recombines TRBV2 with TRBJ1-5; no clear D gene. This material consisted of CD4+ T cells sorted from blood, taken at week 4, from a patient treated with tofacitinib. The CDR3 protein is CASSVGGNQPQHF. CDR3 coding DNA: TGTGCCAGCAGTGTTGGAGGGAATCAGCCCCAGCATTTT.